This TCR beta chain was obtained from a study of monozygotic twins with cystic fibrosis. This clone was found a few times. Its antigen is currently unknown. Study-wide results and caveats: The repertoire was suggested to be naive-dominated, clonality median around 0.0089.

Data came from immunoSEQ multiplex PCR; TCRdb stores just in-frame clones and leaves some out. This table holds around 20,000 clones, 80% to 90% found once. Trimming pared 4 bases from V and 8 bases from J, leaving 20 bases between. This CDR3 is built from 16 residues. CDR1 and CDR2 (germline): LGHNA, YNFKEQ. This TCR was recovered from a woman aged 25 to 39 with cystic fibrosis. The sequenced material came from blood. The chain combines TRBV4-2 with TRBJ1-4; D unclear. Here the CDR3 reads CASSPREWQSIEKLFF. The DNA for the CDR3 is TGTGCCAGCAGCCCCCGGGAATGGCAGAGTATAGAAAAACTGTTTTTT.